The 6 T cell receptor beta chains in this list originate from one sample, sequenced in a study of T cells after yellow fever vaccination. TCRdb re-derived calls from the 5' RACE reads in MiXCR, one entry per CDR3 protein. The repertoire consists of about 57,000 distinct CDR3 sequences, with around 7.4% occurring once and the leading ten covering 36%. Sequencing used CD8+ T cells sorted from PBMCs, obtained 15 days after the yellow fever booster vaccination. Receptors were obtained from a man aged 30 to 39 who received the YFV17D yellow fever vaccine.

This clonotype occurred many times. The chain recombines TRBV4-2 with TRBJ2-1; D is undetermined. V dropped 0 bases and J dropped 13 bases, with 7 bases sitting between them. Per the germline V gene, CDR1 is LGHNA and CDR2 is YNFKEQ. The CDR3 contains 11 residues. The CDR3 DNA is TGTGCCAGCAGCCAAGATCTGCAACAGTTCTTC. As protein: CASSQDLQQFF.

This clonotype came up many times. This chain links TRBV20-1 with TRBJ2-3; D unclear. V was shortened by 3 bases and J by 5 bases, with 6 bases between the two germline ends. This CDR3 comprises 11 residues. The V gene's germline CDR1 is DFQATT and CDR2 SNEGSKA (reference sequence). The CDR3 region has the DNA TGCAGTGCTAGTACGGGAGATACGCAGTATTTT. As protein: CSASTGDTQYF.

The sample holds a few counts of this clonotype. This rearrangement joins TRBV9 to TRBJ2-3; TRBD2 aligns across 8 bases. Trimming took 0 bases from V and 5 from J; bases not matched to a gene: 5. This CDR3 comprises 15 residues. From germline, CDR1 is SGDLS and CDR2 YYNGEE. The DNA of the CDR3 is TGTGCCAGCAGCGTAGACGGGAGGGCCGTAGATACGCAGTATTTT. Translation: CASSVDGRAVDTQYF.

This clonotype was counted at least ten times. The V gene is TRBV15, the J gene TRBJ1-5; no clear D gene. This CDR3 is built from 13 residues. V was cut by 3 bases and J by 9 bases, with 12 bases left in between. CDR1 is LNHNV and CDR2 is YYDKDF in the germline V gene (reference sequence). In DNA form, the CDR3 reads TGTGCCACCAGCAGTAGAGATGACTGGCCCCAGCATTTT. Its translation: CATSSRDDWPQHF.

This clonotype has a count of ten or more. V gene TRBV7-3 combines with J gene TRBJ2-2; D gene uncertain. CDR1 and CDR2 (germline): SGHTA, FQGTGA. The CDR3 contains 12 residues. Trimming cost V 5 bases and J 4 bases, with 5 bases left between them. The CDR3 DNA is TGTGCCAGCAGCAAAACCACCGGGGAGCTGTTTTTT. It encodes CASSKTTGELFF.

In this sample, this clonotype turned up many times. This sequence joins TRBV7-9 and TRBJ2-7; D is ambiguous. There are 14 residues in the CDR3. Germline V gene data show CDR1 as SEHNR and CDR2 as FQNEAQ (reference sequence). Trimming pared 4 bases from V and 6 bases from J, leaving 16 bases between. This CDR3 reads CASSSSPDLGEQYF. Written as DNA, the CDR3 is TGTGCCAGCAGCTCGTCACCGGACCTAGGCGAGCAGTACTTC.